What follows are 31 T cell receptor beta chains derived from one specimen sequenced in a study of cytomegalovirus exposure and HLA in healthy donors (dated by TCRdb to about 2017). To prepare the library, the immunoSEQ multiplex PCR assay was applied. For the multiplex PCR, a mixture combining 60 forward primers for TCR Vbeta segments and 13 reverse primers for TCR Jbeta segments was used. The table was pulled from immuneACCESS by TCRdb, which kept in-frame rearrangements only. Such tables lose some clones; where checked, under half of the loss comes from unresolved V genes, and the rest has no known cause. In this sample the table shows some 150,000 clones, roughly 80% of which occur a single time. The top ten hold about 10% of the sample. Source material: PBMCs. The receptors shown here come from a man aged 45-60 years in good health and CMV-seropositive.

The V and J genes are TRBV4-1 and TRBJ2-5; no reliable D call. The CDR3 runs to 14 residues. The germline CDR1 and CDR2 sequences are MGHRA and YSYEKL. Deletions cut 2 bases from V and 2 bases from J, with 9 bases between. The CDR3 sequence: CASSQQSNQETQYF. The CDR3, as DNA: TGCGCCAGCAGCCAACAGTCGAATCAAGAGACCCAGTACTTC.

The CDR3 protein is CAWSVGAFYGYTF. CDR3 sequence (DNA): TGTGCCTGGAGTGTAGGAGCGTTCTATGGCTACACCTTC. V usage is TRBV30 and J usage is TRBJ1-2; D gene ambiguous. The CDR3 extends over 13 amino acids. CDR1 and CDR2 from the germline V gene are GTSNPN and SVGIG (reference sequence). Trimming took off 0 bases at V and 4 bases at J, with 9 bases between the two ends.

The V call is TRBV27, the J call TRBJ2-7; a possible D gene is TRBD1 (6 bases). V dropped 4 bases and J dropped 3 bases, with 13 bases sitting between them. Germline CDR1 and CDR2: MNHEY and SMNVEV (reference sequence). The CDR3 consists of 14 residues. The CDR3 reads CASSSGHDFYEQYF. DNA for the CDR3: TGTGCCAGCAGTTCGGGACATGACTTCTACGAGCAGTACTTC.

This rearrangement joins TRBV6-1 to TRBJ2-3; D is perhaps TRBD1 (5 bases). The CDR3 consists of 14 residues. Germline V gene lookup returns CDR1 MNHNS and CDR2 SASEGT. V lost 7 bases, J lost 6 bases, and 17 bases lay in between. CDR3 sequence reads: CASTKTAATDTQYF. In nucleotides, the CDR3 is TGTGCCAGCACTAAGACAGCCGCGACGGATACGCAGTATTTT.

J is TRBJ2-3 and V is TRBV7-9; 8 nucleotides agree with TRBD2. This CDR3 has 16 residues. Germline V CDR1 and CDR2: SEHNR, FQNEAQ (reference sequence). V lost 5 bases and J lost 4; bases outside the gene matches: 11. The CDR3 bases are TGTGCCAGCAGCCTATCAGCGGGAGTTGAGTCAGATACGCAGTATTTT. Its translation: CASSLSAGVESDTQYF.

The chain's CDR3 is CASSPPSRMNTEAFF. CDR3 DNA sequence: TGTGCCAGCTCACCACCGTCCAGGATGAACACTGAAGCTTTCTTT. The chain carries TRBV18 and TRBJ1-1, with D hard to call. The germline gives CDR1 KGHSH, CDR2 LQKENI. The CDR3 has 15 residues. Trimming removed 0 bases from V and 0 bases from J, with 8 bases in between.

V and J are TRBV15 and TRBJ1-3; 9 bases align to TRBD1. Germline-derived CDR1 and CDR2 are LNHNV and YYDKDF (reference sequence). CDR3 length equals 16 residues. V shed 8 bases and J 1 base; nucleotides not matched to a gene: 9. CDR3 nucleotide sequence: TGTGCCACCCGGGACAGGGATTCAGGGTCTGGAAACACCATATATTTT. It translates to CATRDRDSGSGNTIYF.

This sequence joins TRBV10-3 and TRBJ2-6, with TRBD1 as a possible D gene (5 bases). CDR3 length: 16 residues. The V end lost 0 bases, the J end lost 1 base, and 7 bases lay between the germline ends. CDR1 is ENHRY, CDR2 SYGVKD, per germline. CDR3: CAISESKGSGANVLTF. The DNA for the CDR3 is TGTGCCATCAGTGAGTCTAAGGGGTCTGGGGCCAACGTCCTGACTTTC.

The chain links TRBV11-2 to TRBJ2-5; possible D gene TRBD1, 5 bases. The CDR3 extends over 13 amino acids. Trimming took 9 bases from V and 7 from J, leaving 18 bases between them. The germline gives CDR1 SGHAT, CDR2 FQNNGV. The DNA for the CDR3 is TGTGCCAGTCGAGGTACGACCCAGGGGACCCAGTACTTC. It specifies CASRGTTQGTQYF.

The V gene is TRBV19, the J gene TRBJ2-4; perhaps TRBD1 as D (6 bases). The CDR3 has 14 residues. V dropped 2 bases and J dropped 8 bases, with 13 bases sitting between them. CDR1 is LNHDA and CDR2 is SQIVND in the germline V gene (reference sequence). The CDR3 DNA follows: TGTGCCAGTAGTATAATTGGGGCAGGGGACATTCAGTACTTC. Its protein is CASSIIGAGDIQYF.

A few counts support this clone. V is TRBV10-2 and J is TRBJ2-3, with TRBD2 matching 9 bases. CDR3 length equals 16 residues. The junction had 5 bases not matched to a gene; V was cut back by 4 bases and J by 0 bases. The germline V gene encodes CDR1 WSHSY and CDR2 SAAADI. CDR3 nucleotides: TGCGCCAGCAGTGGAGGACTAGCGACCAGCACAGATACGCAGTATTTT. It encodes CASSGGLATSTDTQYF.

Of note for this clone: Within the sample, other DNA sequences also encode this same CDR3. V usage is TRBV18 and J usage is TRBJ1-1, with 8 bases identical to TRBD1. CDR1 KGHSH and CDR2 LQKENI come from the germline V gene. Unmatched junction bases numbered 6, after V lost 3 bases and J lost 0 bases. The CDR3 sequence is 16 residues long. The CDR3 DNA is TGTGCCAGCTCACCCCCCGGACAGGGTATGAACACTGAAGCTTTCTTT. It is translated as CASSPPGQGMNTEAFF.

This sequence joins TRBV7-2 and TRBJ1-2, with 9 bases lining up with TRBD1. CDR3 length equals 14 residues. Germline V gene lookup returns CDR1 SGHTA and CDR2 FQGNSA. Losses at the gene ends were 4 bases for V and 2 bases for J; bases not matched to a gene: 2. This CDR3 is CASSSDRGNYGYTF. The CDR3 DNA is TGTGCCAGCAGCTCGGACAGGGGCAACTATGGCTACACCTTC.

The rearrangement uses TRBV28 and TRBJ1-4; D is unclear. Germline loops: CDR1 MDHEN, CDR2 SYDVKM. This CDR3 region has 15 residues. The V end was cut by 1 base, the J end by 8 bases, with 14 bases between. Here the CDR3 DNA reads TGTGCCAGCAGTTTATTAAGGTCCAGAGGAGAAAAACTGTTTTTT. It yields the protein CASSLLRSRGEKLFF.

V usage is TRBV27 and J usage is TRBJ1-5, with D possibly TRBD1 on 6 matching bases. V was pared by 5 bases and J by 8 bases, with 19 bases between. Looked up from germline, CDR1 is MNHEY and CDR2 is SMNVEV (reference sequence). This CDR3 is 15 amino acids long. CDR3 DNA: TGTGCCAGCAGTCCGCGGACAGCGGCGATAGAGCCCCAGCATTTT. Translated: CASSPRTAAIEPQHF.

The rearrangement joins TRBV6-5 to TRBJ1-1; D is unclear. The germline V gene encodes CDR1 MNHEY and CDR2 SVGAGI. CDR3 length: 13 amino acids. Trimming stripped 2 bases from V and 4 bases from J, with 8 bases between. The CDR3 here is CASSYGGSTEAFF. DNA of the CDR3: TGTGCCAGCAGTTACGGAGGGAGCACTGAAGCTTTCTTT.

The chain employs TRBV29-1 and TRBJ1-1; a possible D gene is TRBD1 (5 bases). The CDR3 spans 15 residues. Trimming removed 6 bases at V and 1 base at J, with 18 bases between. The germline V gene has CDR1 SQVTM and CDR2 ANQGSEA. Written as DNA, the CDR3 is TGCAGCGTAACTGTTGGACGACAGACGAACACTGAAGCTTTCTTT. Translating gives CSVTVGRQTNTEAFF.

The chain employs TRBV6-5 and TRBJ1-2; D uncertain. The germline V and J ends were trimmed by 5 bases and 2 bases, with 12 bases remaining between them. Germline V gene data show CDR1 as MNHEY and CDR2 as SVGAGI. The CDR3 is 14 residues long. CDR3 nucleotides: TGTGCCAGCAGTCTTGCCGCACGGAACTATGGCTACACCTTC. Its translation: CASSLAARNYGYTF.

J is TRBJ2-1 and V is TRBV7-9, with a tentative D call TRBD1 (6 bases). The CDR3 runs 12 residues. Germline values: CDR1 SEHNR, CDR2 FQNEAQ (reference sequence). V lost 5 bases and J 10 bases, leaving 12 bases between the germline ends. CDR3 DNA: TGTGCCAGCAGCCACCCCGGGACAGAGCAGTTCTTC. This translates into CASSHPGTEQFF.

The V gene is TRBV5-1, the J gene TRBJ2-1, with D possibly TRBD2 on 5 matching bases. Germline loops: CDR1 SGHRS, CDR2 YFSETQ. CDR3 size: 14 residues. Trimming removed 0 bases at V and 10 bases at J, with 14 bases between. This CDR3 is CASSLDGGRWEQFF. CDR3 nucleotide sequence: TGCGCCAGCAGCTTGGATGGAGGCCGATGGGAGCAGTTCTTC.

This rearrangement joins TRBV6-1 to TRBJ1-4, with TRBD1 matching over 7 bases. This CDR3 spans 14 amino acids. CDR1 and CDR2 (germline): MNHNS, SASEGT. V lost 4 bases, J lost 7 bases, and 6 bases stayed unmatched. The CDR3 region has the DNA TGTGCCAGCAGTGGCCGGGCAGGGGGTGAAAAACTGTTTTTT. Translated, it gives CASSGRAGGEKLFF.

The V call is TRBV19, the J call TRBJ1-2; weak D call: TRBD1 (5 bases). Germline V lookup: CDR1 LNHDA, CDR2 SQIVND (reference sequence). The germline V and J ends were trimmed by 7 bases and 4 bases, with 19 bases remaining between them. The CDR3 sequence is 15 residues long. Here the CDR3 reads CASTPVQGKIYGYTF. The CDR3 nucleotides are TGTGCCAGTACCCCGGTGCAGGGAAAAATCTATGGCTACACCTTC. Full variable domain (rest looked up from reference TRBV19 and TRBJ1-2): DGGITQSPKYLFRKEGQNVTLSCEQNLNHDAMYWYRQDPGQGLRLIYYSQIVNDFQKGDIAEGYSVSREKKESFPLTVTSAQKNPTAFYLCASTPVQGKIYGYTFGSGTRLTVV.

This chain links TRBV6-6 with TRBJ1-3; no definite D call. Trimming took 8 bases from V and 0 from J, leaving 14 bases between them. The CDR3 covers 15 residues. Germline values: CDR1 MNHNY, CDR2 SVGAGI (reference sequence). CDR3 sequence: CASSDGLTSGNTIYF. CDR3 sequence (DNA): TGTGCCAGCTCGGACGGACTGACCTCTGGAAACACCATATATTTT.

This clone is a singleton in its sample. This chain uses TRBV18 with TRBJ2-1; 9 bases align to TRBD1. The ends lost 2 bases at V and 8 bases at J; junction bases unmatched: 4. Germline V lookup: CDR1 KGHSH, CDR2 LQKENI. The CDR3 sequence is 14 residues long. CDR3 coding DNA: TGTGCCAGCTCACCAGCCGGGACAGGGCATGAGCAGTTCTTC. As protein: CASSPAGTGHEQFF.

The chain links TRBV5-1 to TRBJ1-1, with D maybe TRBD1 (6 bases). CDR3 length: 17 residues. Between the trimmed V and J ends, which lost 0 bases and 5 bases, there was a span of 20 bases. CDR1 and CDR2 from the germline V gene are SGHRS and YFSETQ. This CDR3 reads CASSLDATGGVRTEAFF. CDR3 coding DNA: TGCGCCAGCAGCTTGGATGCGACAGGCGGTGTACGGACTGAAGCTTTCTTT.

This chain joins TRBV30 and TRBJ2-5, with TRBD2 identical over 9 bases. Per germline, CDR1 GTSNPN and CDR2 SVGIG (reference sequence). V trimming: 2 bases; J trimming: 5 bases; junction bases outside the gene matches: 9. There are 15 residues in the CDR3. The CDR3 spells CAWSPIAGAAETQYF. In DNA form, the CDR3 reads TGTGCCTGGAGTCCTATAGCGGGAGCGGCCGAGACCCAGTACTTC.

The chain is built from TRBV5-6 and TRBJ1-1; possible D gene TRBD1, 5 bases. Germline CDR1 reads SGHDT; CDR2 reads YYEEEE. This CDR3 is 13 amino acids long. Trimming removed 4 bases from V and 4 bases from J, with 11 bases in between. CDR3 sequence: CASSAGGATEAFF. The CDR3, as DNA: TGTGCCAGCAGCGCCGGGGGAGCCACTGAAGCTTTCTTT.

This chain joins TRBV6-4 and TRBJ2-5; 9 bases line up with TRBD1. The CDR3 has 16 residues. The V and J ends lost 4 bases and 5 bases, in that order; junction bases with no gene match: 11. CDR1 is MRHNA, CDR2 SNTAGT, per germline. The CDR3 bases are TGTGCCAGCAGTGCGAGGGGGGACAGGGAGAACGAGACCCAGTACTTC. Translated: CASSARGDRENETQYF.

This chain links TRBV7-9 with TRBJ2-2; the match to TRBD1 covers 8 bases. Per germline, CDR1 SEHNR and CDR2 FQNEAQ (reference sequence). The V gene end was trimmed by 5 bases and the J gene end by 6 bases; junction bases not matched to a gene: 8. The CDR3 has 15 amino acids. CDR3 residues: CASSLRQGAPGELFF. The CDR3 DNA follows: TGTGCCAGCAGCCTACGCCAGGGGGCACCCGGGGAGCTGTTTTTT.

The chain couples TRBV5-1 to TRBJ1-1; 8 bases are a match to TRBD1. Germline CDR1 and CDR2: SGHRS and YFSETQ. The CDR3 contains 15 residues. Losses at the gene ends were 4 bases for V and 4 bases for J; bases not matched to a gene: 9. CDR3 nucleotide sequence: TGCGCCAGCAGCCGTGGACAGGGCGGCGGCACTGAAGCTTTCTTT. Residues: CASSRGQGGGTEAFF.

The chain links TRBV7-9 to TRBJ2-7; a possible D gene is TRBD2 (6 bases). V lost 5 bases to trimming and J lost 6 bases, with 14 bases between them. The CDR3 consists of 13 residues. Germline CDR1 is SEHNR and CDR2 is FQNEAQ (reference sequence). The CDR3 bases are TGTGCCAGCAGCGGGGACTCCATAGGCGAGCAGTACTTC. Its translation is CASSGDSIGEQYF.